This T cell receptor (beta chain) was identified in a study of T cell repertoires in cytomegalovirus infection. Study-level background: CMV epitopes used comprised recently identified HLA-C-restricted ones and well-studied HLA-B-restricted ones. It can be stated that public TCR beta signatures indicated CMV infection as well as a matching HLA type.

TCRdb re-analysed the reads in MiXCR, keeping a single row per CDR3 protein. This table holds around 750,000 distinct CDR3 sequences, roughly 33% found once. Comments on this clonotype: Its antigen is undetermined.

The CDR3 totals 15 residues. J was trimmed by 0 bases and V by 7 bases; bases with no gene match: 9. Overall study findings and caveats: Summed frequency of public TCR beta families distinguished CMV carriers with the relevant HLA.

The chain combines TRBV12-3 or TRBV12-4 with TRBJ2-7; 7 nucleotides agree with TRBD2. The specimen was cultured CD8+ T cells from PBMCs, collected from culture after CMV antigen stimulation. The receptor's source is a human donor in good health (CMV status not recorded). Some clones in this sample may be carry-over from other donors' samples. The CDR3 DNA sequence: TGTGCCAGCACCTTGGGTGGACTAGGCTCCTACGAGCAGTACTTC. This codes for CASTLGGLGSYEQYF.